Reported below is one TCR beta chain. In the original workflow: Using reference gene primer amplification, nucleated cell counts were estimated. The protocol was immunoSEQ multiplex PCR, while the TCRdb copy is restricted to in-frame clones and leaves out a portion. The V and J calls and the clone size are those of that table, but D and trimming were determined from the DNA. The table lists roughly 200,000 clones, more than 80% of them singletons. Germline CDR1 and CDR2: SGHVS and FQNEAQ. The CDR3 sequence is 15 residues long. V shed 2 bases and J 5 bases; nucleotides not matched to a gene: 3. The sample belongs to a study of blood T cell repertoires in COVID-19. Study at large: There were acute and convalescent COVID-19 samples, and they came from the United States, Italy and Spain. The cDNA or gDNA used as material had been derived from T cells, B-cell-depleted T cells, or PBMCs.

V and J are TRBV7-8 and TRBJ2-1; 10 bases align to TRBD2. Sequencing was done on a sample of peripheral blood. The TCR sequence derives from a woman aged 55-75 years with acute or convalescent COVID-19. CDR3: CASSLSSGSHNEQFF. The CDR3, as DNA: TGTGCCAGCAGCTTATCTAGCGGGAGCCACAATGAGCAGTTCTTC.